The entry below gives a single T cell receptor (beta chain) sequence along with its context. Its antigen remains unidentified. V lost 11 bases to trimming and J lost 1 base; unmatched junction nucleotides: 7. Germline V gene data show CDR1 as MNHNS and CDR2 as SASEGT. This CDR3 has 14 residues. The sample originates from a study of cytomegalovirus exposure and HLA in healthy donors. Study results and limitations: Productive rates of about 87% or about 30% were seen for most TCR beta V segments in an earlier analysis. Published work reported that the classifier diagnosed cytomegalovirus status with high specificity and sensitivity. 87-base-pair reads could not separate some V segments, including TRBV6-2 and TRBV6-3.

Primers: 60 Vbeta forward and 13 Jbeta reverse. Libraries were prepared by immunoSEQ multiplex PCR; TCRdb keeps only in-frame clonotypes and omits some of them. The table shows some 150,000 clones, with around four fifths occurring only once. This TCR was sampled from a man between 35 and 55 years old in good health and CMV-seronegative. Sequenced: PBMCs. The chain carries TRBV6-1 and TRBJ1-5; 8 bases match TRBD1. The CDR3 region has the DNA TGTGCCGTCTGGCAGGGGGCGAGCAATCAGCCCCAGCATTTT. Translation gives CAVWQGASNQPQHF.